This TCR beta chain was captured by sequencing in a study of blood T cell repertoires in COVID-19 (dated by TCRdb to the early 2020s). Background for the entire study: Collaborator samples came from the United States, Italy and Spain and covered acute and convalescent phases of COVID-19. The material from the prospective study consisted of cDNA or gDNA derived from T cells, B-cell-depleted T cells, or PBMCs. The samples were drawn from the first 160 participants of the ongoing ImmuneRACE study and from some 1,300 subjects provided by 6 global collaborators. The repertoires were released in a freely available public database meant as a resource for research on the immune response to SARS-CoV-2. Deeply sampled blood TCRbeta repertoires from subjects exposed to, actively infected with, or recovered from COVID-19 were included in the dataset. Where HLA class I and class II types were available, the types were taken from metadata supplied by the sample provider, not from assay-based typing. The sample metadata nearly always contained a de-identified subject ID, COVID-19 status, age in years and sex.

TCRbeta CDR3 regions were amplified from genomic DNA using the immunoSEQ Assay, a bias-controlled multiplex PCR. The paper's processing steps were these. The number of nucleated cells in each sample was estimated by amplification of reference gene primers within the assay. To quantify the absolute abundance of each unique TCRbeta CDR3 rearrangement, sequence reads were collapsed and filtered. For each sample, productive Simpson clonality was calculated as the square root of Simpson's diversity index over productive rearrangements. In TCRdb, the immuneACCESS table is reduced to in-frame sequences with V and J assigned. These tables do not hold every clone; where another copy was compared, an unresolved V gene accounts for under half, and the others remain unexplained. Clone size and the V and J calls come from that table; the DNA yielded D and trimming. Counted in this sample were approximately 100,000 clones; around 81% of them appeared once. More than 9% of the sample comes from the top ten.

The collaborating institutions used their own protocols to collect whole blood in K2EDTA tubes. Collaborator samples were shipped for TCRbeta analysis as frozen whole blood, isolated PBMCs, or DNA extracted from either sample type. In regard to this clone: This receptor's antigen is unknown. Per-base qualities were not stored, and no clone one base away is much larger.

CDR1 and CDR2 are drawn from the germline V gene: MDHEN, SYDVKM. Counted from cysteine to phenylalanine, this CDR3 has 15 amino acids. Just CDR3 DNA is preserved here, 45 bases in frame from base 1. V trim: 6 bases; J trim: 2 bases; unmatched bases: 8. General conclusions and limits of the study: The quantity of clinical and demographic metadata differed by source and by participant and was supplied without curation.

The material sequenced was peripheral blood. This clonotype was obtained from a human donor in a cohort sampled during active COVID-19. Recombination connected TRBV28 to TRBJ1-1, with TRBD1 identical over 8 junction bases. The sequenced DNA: TGTGCCAGCAGCGAAAACAGGGGGGTTAACACTGAAGCTTTCTTT. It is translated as CASSENRGVNTEAFF. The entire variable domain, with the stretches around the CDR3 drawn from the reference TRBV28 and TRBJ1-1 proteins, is DVKVTQSSRYLVKRTGEKVFLECVQDMDHENMFWYRQDPGLGLRLIYFSYDVKMKEKGDIPEGYSVSREKKERFSLILESASTNQTSMYLCASSENRGVNTEAFFGQGTRLTVV.